This T cell receptor (beta chain) was documented in a study of blood T cell repertoires in COVID-19. Some clones are missing from TCRdb's copy, which holds only in-frame ones; the method was immunoSEQ multiplex PCR. Among approximately 60,000 clones listed, approximately 84% were seen once. Germline CDR1 and CDR2: LNHDA and SQIVND (reference sequence). J lost 3 bases, V lost 8 bases, and 8 bases had no gene match. The CDR3 has 15 residues. Sequenced sample: peripheral blood. The chain employs TRBV19 and TRBJ2-1, with 9 nucleotides matching TRBD2. This TCR derives from a man between 65 and 79 years old with active COVID-19. The CDR3 sequence is CASWGGRAFYNEQFF. The CDR3 region has the DNA TGTGCCAGTTGGGGCGGGAGGGCCTTCTACAATGAGCAGTTCTTC. The variable domain in full, with the rest retrieved from reference TRBV19 and TRBJ2-1, is DGGITQSPKYLFRKEGQNVTLSCEQNLNHDAMYWYRQDPGQGLRLIYYSQIVNDFQKGDIAEGYSVSREKKESFPLTVTSAQKNPTAFYLCASWGGRAFYNEQFFGPGTRLTVL.